The entry below gives a single T cell receptor beta chain sequence along with its context. The antigen remains undetermined. The source of the sample is a study of cytomegalovirus exposure and HLA in healthy donors. Overall study: Later analysis reported that the approximately 120 validation repertoires shared the platform of the 650 to 700 first-cohort repertoires. The study, taken as a whole, reports: The study labeled 170 or so TCR beta chains cytomegalovirus-associated.

V shed 0 bases and J 2 bases; nucleotides not matched to a gene: 5. The CDR3 totals 15 residues. Per germline, CDR1 SGDLS and CDR2 YYNGEE. Here immunoSEQ multiplex PCR was the method, and the copy in TCRdb shows in-frame clones only, minus some. Of some 85,000 clones listed, approximately 96% were seen once; the top ten hold approximately 1.2%. This chain connects TRBV9 to TRBJ2-7; 7 bases are shared with TRBD2. The TCR originated in a woman aged 18-29 years in good health and CMV-seronegative. Material: PBMCs. CDR3 residues: CASSVEAGVAYEQYF. The DNA for the CDR3 is TGTGCCAGCAGCGTAGAGGCGGGAGTCGCCTACGAGCAGTACTTC. The whole variable domain, remainder taken from reference TRBV9 and TRBJ2-7, is DSGVTQTPKHLITATGQRVTLRCSPRSGDLSVYWYQQSLDQGLQFLIQYYNGEERAKGNILERFSAQQFPDLHSELNLSSLELGDSALYFCASSVEAGVAYEQYFGPGTRLTVT.